The clone carrying this T cell receptor (beta chain) was observed many times. Its cognate antigen is unknown. The record originates from a study of breast tumors, draining lymph nodes, adjacent tissues. Study-level points and caveats: The lymph node origin of tumor T cells was framed as consistent with a hypothesis, not demonstrated. Luminal-like breast cancer showed significantly greater tumor-nontumor repertoire similarity than basal-like breast cancer did. The data were judged consistent with most tumor T cells coming from lymph node and expanding in tumor. Tumor repertoires ranked between lymph nodes and nontumor tissue in diversity, with V and J gene preferences.

Breast cancer patients provided tissue from their axillary draining lymph nodes. TCRdb reanalysed the multiplex PCR reads using MiXCR and keeps one entry per CDR3 protein. Among nearly 200,000 distinct CDR3 sequences listed, 30% to 40% were seen once. The V and J ends lost 5 bases and 0 bases respectively, with 14 bases between them. CDR3 length: 16 residues. The germline CDR1 and CDR2 sequences are SGHTA and FQGNSA. The TCR comes from a female donor with breast cancer. Some clones in this sample may be carry-over from other donors' samples. The gene calls are TRBV7-2 and TRBJ2-1; maybe TRBD2 (6 bases). Sequenced: axillary lymph node tissue. The CDR3: CASSPSSVSSYNEQFF. The CDR3, as DNA: TGTGCCAGCAGCCCGTCTAGCGTAAGCTCCTACAATGAGCAGTTCTTC.